This T cell receptor beta chain was found in a study of T cell repertoires in ileal Crohn's disease. Study context: Surgery for a complication: stricturing in 61%, penetrating in about 40%.

V lost 4 bases to trimming and J lost 5 bases, with 18 bases between them. From germline, CDR1 is LNHNV and CDR2 YYDKDF (reference sequence). This CDR3 is built from 15 residues. This clone was observed a handful of times. TCRB immunosequencing input was five hundred nanograms of biopsy DNA per sample. The protocol was immunoSEQ multiplex PCR, while the TCRdb copy is restricted to in-frame clones and leaves out a portion. The data hold approximately 3,600 clones, with less than 75% observed a single time. The receptor was derived from an adult with Crohn's disease. The rearrangement joins TRBV15 to TRBJ2-7; a possible D gene is TRBD2 (7 bases). The sample was ileal tissue. The CDR3 loop is CATSIQGGAGDEQYF. The CDR3 DNA follows: TGTGCCACCAGCATCCAAGGGGGGGCCGGGGACGAGCAGTACTTC.